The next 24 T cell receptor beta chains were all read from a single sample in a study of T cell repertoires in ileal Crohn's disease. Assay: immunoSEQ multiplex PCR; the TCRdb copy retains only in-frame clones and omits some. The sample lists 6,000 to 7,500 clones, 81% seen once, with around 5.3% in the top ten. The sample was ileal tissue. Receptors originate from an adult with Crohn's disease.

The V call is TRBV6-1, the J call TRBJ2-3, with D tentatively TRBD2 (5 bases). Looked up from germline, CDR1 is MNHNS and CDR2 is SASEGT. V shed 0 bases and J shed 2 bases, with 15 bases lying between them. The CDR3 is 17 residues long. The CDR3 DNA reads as TGTGCCAGCAGTGAAGCAGTCTCGGGAAGCTACACAGATACGCAGTATTTT. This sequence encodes CASSEAVSGSYTDTQYF.

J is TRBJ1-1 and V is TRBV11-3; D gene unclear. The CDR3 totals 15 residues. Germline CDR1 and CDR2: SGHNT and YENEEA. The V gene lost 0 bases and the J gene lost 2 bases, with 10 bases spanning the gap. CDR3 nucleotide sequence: TGTGCCAGCAGCTTAGATCAGGAGGGTAACACTGAAGCTTTCTTT. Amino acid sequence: CASSLDQEGNTEAFF.

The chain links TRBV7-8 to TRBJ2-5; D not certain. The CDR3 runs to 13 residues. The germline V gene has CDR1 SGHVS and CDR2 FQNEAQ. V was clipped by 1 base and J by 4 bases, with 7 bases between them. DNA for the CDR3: TGTGCCAGCAGCTTAGGAGAGGCAGAGACCCAGTACTTC. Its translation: CASSLGEAETQYF.

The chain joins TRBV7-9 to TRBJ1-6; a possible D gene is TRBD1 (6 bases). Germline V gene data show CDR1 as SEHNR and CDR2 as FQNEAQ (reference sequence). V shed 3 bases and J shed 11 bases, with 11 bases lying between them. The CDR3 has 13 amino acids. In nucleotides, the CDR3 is TGTGCCAGCAGCTTGGGGGGGCTCACACCCCTCCACTTT. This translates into CASSLGGLTPLHF. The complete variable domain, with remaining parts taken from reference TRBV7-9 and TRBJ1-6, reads DTGVSQNPRHKITKRGQNVTFRCDPISEHNRLYWYRQTLGQGPEFLTYFQNEAQLEKSRLLSDRFSAERPKGSFSTLEIQRTEQGDSAMYLCASSLGGLTPLHFGNGTRLTVT.

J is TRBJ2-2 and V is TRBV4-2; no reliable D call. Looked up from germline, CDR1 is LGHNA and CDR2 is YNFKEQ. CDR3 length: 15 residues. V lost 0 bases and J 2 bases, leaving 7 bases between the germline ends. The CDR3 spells CASSQEFHNTGELFF. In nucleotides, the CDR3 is TGTGCCAGCAGCCAAGAGTTCCATAACACCGGGGAGCTGTTTTTT.

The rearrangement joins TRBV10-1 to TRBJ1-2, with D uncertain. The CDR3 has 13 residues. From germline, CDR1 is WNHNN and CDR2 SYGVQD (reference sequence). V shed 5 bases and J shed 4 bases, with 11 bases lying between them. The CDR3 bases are TGCGCCAGCAGTCCCACTACCCCCTATGGCTACACCTTC. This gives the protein CASSPTTPYGYTF.

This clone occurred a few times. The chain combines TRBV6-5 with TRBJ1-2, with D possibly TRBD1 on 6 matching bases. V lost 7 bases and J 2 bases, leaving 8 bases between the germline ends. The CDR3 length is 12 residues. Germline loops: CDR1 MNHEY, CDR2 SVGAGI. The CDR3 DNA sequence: TGTGCCAGCAAAGGACAGAACTATGGCTACACCTTC. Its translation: CASKGQNYGYTF.

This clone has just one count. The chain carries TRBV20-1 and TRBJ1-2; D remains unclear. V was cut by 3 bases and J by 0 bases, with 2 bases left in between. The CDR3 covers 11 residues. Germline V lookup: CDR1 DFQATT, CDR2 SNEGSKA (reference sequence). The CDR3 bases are TGCAGTGCTAGTACTAACTATGGCTACACCTTC. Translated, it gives CSASTNYGYTF.

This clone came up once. DNA for the CDR3: TGTGCCAGCAGCCAAGCGAGCGGGAGTGAGACCCAGTACTTC. Its protein is CASSQASGSETQYF. This chain joins TRBV7-9 and TRBJ2-5; 8 positions agree with TRBD2. Trimming cost V 5 bases and J 5 bases; bases outside gene matches: 7. The CDR3 has 14 amino acids. Germline V gives CDR1 SEHNR, CDR2 FQNEAQ (reference sequence).

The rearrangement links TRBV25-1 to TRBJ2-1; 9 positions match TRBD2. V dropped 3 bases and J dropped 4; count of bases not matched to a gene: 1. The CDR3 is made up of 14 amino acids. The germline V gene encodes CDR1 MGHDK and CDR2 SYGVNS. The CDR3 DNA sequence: TGTGCCAGCAGTGACAGCGGGAGGTACAATGAGCAGTTCTTC. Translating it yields CASSDSGRYNEQFF. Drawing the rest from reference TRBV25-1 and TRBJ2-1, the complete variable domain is EADIYQTPRYLVIGTGKKITLECSQTMGHDKMYWYQQDPGMELHLIHYSYGVNSTEKGDLSSESTVSRIRTEHFPLTLESARPSHTSQYLCASSDSGRYNEQFFGPGTRLTVL.

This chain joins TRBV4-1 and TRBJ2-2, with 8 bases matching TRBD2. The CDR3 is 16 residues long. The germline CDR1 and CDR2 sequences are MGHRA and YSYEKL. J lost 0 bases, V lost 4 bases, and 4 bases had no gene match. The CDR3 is CASSPREGANTGELFF. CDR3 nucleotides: TGCGCCAGCAGCCCCCGGGAGGGAGCGAACACCGGGGAGCTGTTTTTT.

The CDR3 sequence is CASSSLFHNEQFF. The CDR3 coding sequence is TGTGCCAGCAGCTCACTGTTCCACAATGAGCAGTTCTTC. This chain links TRBV11-2 with TRBJ2-1; D not resolved. V dropped 4 bases and J dropped 5 bases, with 9 bases sitting between them. Germline CDR1 and CDR2: SGHAT and FQNNGV. The CDR3 has 13 residues.

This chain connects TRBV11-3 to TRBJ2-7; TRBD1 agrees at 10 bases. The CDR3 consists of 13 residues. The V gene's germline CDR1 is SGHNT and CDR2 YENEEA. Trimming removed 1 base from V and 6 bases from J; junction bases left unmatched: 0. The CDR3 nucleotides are TGTGCCAGCAGCTTAGGGACAGGGGGCGAGCAGTACTTC. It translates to CASSLGTGGEQYF.

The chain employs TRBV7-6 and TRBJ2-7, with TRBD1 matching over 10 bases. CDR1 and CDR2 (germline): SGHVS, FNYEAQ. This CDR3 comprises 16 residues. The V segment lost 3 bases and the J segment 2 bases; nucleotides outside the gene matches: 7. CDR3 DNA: TGTGCCAGCAGCTTCACCGGGACAGGGGTGACCTACGAGCAGTACTTC. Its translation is CASSFTGTGVTYEQYF.

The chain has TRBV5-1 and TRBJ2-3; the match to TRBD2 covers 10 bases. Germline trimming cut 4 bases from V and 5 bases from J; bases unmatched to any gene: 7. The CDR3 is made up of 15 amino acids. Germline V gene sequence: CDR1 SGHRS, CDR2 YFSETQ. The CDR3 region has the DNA TGCGCCAGCAGCGTCCCTAGCGGGAGAGGAGATACGCAGTATTTT. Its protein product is CASSVPSGRGDTQYF.

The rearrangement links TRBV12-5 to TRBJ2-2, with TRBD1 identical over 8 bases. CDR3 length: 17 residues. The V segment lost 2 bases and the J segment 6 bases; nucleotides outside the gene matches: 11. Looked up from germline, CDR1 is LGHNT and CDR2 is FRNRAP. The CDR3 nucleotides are TGTGCTAGTGGTTTGTTGGCCTCGGGACAGGTCTCCGGGGAGCTGTTTTTT. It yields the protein CASGLLASGQVSGELFF.

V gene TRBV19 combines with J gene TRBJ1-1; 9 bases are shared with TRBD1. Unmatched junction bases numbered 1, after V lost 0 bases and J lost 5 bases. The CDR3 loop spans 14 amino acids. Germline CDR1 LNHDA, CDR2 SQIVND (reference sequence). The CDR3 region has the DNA TGTGCCAGTAGTATAGAACAGGGGGCGACTGAAGCTTTCTTT. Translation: CASSIEQGATEAFF.

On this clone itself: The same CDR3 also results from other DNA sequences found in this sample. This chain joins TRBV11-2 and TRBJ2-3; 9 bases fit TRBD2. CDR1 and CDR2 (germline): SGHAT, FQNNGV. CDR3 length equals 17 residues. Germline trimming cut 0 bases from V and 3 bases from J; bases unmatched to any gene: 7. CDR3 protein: CASSLDRASGNTDTQYF. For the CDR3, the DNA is TGTGCCAGCAGCTTAGATCGGGCTAGCGGGAATACAGATACGCAGTATTTT.

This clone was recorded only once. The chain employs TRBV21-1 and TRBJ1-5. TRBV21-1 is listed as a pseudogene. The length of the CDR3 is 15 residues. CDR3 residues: CASSVTGLGNQPQHF. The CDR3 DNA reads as TGTGCCAGCAGCGTCACGGGACTAGGCAATCAGCCCCAGCATTTT.

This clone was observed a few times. The CDR3, as DNA: TGTGCCAGCAGCGGACTGAGGGACTATAACACCGGGGAGCTGTTTTTT. Protein sequence: CASSGLRDYNTGELFF. The chain combines TRBV7-9 with TRBJ2-2; 7 bases agree with TRBD2. Germline assignment: CDR1 SEHNR and CDR2 FQNEAQ (reference sequence). The CDR3 is 16 amino acids. The trim removed 5 bases at V and 2 bases at J, leaving 8 bases unmatched.

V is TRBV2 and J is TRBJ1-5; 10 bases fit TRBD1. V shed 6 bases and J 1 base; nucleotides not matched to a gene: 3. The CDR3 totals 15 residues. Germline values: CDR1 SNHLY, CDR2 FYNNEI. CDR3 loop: CASRGQGGSNQPQHF. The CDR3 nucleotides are TGTGCCAGCAGAGGACAGGGGGGGAGCAATCAGCCCCAGCATTTT.

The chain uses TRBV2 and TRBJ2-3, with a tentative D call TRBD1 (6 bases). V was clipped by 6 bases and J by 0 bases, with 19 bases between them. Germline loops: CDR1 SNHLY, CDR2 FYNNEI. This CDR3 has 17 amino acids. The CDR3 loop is CASSQGVRGSSTDTQYF. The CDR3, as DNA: TGTGCCAGCAGCCAAGGCGTCAGGGGTTCTAGCACAGATACGCAGTATTTT. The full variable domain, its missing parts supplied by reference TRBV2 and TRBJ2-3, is EPEVTQTPSHQVTQMGQEVILRCVPISNHLYFYWYRQILGQKVEFLVSFYNNEISEKSEIFDDQFSVERPDGSNFTLKIRSTKLEDSAMYFCASSQGVRGSSTDTQYFGPGTRLTVL.

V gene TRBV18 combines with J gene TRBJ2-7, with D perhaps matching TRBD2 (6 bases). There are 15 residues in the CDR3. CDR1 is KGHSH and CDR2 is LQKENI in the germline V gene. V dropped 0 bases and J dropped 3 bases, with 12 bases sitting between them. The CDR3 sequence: CASSPPGGRNYEQYF. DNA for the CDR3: TGTGCCAGCTCACCACCGGGGGGACGCAACTACGAGCAGTACTTC.

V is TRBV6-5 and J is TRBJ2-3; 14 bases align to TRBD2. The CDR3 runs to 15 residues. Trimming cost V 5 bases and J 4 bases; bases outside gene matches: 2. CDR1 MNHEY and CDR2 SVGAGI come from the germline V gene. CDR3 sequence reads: CASSGTSGSPDTQYF. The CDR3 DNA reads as TGTGCCAGCAGTGGGACTAGCGGGAGCCCAGATACGCAGTATTTT.